Included here is one TCR beta chain sequence, with context. Here immunoSEQ multiplex PCR was the method, and the copy in TCRdb shows in-frame clones only, minus some. The table has about 660,000 clones, approximately 88% seen once. Germline assignment: CDR1 KGHSH and CDR2 LQKENI. This CDR3 has 14 residues. The V gene end was trimmed by 2 bases and the J gene end by 7 bases; junction bases not matched to a gene: 7. The record originates from a study of shared T cell receptors in the human thymus. These data were also reused for a study on human thymus T cells. In that study: The donors were infants in Finland with congenital heart defects, otherwise immunologically healthy. Thymus pieces cut out during corrective heart surgery were the tissue that was used.

The rearrangement uses TRBV18 and TRBJ2-7, with TRBD1 identical over 8 bases. Sequenced: thymocytes. The clonotype originates from a boy in the first two years of life with a congenital heart defect. CDR3: CASSPNRGSCEQYF. DNA for the CDR3: TGTGCCAGCTCACCAAACAGGGGGTCGTGTGAGCAGTACTTC.